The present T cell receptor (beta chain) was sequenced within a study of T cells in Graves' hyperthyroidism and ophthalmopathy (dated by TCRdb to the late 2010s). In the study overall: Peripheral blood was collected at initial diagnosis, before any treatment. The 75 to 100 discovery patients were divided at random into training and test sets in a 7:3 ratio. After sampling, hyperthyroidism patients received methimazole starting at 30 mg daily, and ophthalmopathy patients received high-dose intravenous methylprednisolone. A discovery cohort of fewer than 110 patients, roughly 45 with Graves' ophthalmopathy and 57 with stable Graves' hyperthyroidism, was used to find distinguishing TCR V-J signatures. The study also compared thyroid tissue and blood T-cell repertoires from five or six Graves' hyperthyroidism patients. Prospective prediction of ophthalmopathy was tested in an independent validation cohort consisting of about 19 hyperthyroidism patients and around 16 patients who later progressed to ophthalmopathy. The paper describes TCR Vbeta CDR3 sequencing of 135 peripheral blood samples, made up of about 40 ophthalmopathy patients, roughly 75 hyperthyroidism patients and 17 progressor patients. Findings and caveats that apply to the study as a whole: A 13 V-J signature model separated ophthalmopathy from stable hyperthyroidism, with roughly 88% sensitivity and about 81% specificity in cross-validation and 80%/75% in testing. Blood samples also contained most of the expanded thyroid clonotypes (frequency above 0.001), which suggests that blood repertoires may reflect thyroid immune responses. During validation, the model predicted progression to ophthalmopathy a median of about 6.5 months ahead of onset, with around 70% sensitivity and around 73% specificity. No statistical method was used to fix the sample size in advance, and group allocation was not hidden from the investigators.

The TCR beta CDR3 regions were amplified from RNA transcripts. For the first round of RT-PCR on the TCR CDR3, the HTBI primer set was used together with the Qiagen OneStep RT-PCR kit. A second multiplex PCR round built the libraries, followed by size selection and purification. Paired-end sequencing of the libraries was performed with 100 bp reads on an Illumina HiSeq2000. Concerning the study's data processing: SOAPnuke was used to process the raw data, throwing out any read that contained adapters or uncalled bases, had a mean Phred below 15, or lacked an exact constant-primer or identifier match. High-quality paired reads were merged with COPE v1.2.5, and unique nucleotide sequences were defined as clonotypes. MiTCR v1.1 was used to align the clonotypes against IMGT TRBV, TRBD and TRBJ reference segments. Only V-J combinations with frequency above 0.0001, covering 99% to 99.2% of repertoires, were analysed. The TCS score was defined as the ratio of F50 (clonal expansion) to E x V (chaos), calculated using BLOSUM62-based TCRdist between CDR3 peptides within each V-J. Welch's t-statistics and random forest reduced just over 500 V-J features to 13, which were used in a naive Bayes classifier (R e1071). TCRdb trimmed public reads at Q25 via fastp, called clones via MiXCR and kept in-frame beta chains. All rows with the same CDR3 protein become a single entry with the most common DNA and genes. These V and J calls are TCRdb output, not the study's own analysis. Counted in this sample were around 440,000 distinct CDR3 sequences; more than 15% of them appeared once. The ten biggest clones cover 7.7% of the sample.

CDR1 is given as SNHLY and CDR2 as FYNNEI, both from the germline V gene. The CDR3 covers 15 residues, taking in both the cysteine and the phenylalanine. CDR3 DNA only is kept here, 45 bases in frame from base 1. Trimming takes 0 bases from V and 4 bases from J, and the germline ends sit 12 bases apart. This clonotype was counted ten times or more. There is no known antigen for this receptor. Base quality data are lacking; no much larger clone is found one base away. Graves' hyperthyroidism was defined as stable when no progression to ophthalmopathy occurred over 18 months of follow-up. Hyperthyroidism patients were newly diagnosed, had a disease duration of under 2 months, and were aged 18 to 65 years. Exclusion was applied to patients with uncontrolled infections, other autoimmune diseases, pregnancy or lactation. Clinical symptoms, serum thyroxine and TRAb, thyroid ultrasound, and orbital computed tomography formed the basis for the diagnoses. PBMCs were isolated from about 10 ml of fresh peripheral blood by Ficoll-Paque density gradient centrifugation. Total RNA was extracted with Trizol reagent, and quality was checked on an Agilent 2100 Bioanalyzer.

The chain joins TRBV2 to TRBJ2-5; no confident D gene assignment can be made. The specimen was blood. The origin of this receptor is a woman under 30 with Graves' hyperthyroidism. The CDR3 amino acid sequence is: CASSEAAGIGETQYF. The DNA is TGTGCCAGCAGTGAAGCAGCCGGAATTGGAGAGACCCAGTACTTC.